These 20 T cell receptor beta chains originate from one sample sequenced in a study of cytomegalovirus exposure and HLA in healthy donors. PCR primers comprised 60 Vbeta and 13 Jbeta primers. The repertoire was sequenced with immunoSEQ multiplex PCR; TCRdb's copy has only in-frame clones and lacks some. The table lists around 150,000 clones, roughly 81% of them singletons. Sample: PBMCs. The source is a man younger than 35 in good health and CMV-seropositive.

This sequence joins TRBV29-1 and TRBJ2-7; the D gene is possibly TRBD1 (5 bases). V was cut by 6 bases and J by 3 bases, with 12 bases left in between. Per germline, CDR1 SQVTM and CDR2 ANQGSEA. The CDR3 totals 12 residues. The CDR3 here is CSVQIQGYEQYF. CDR3 bases: TGCAGCGTGCAAATTCAGGGCTACGAGCAGTACTTC.

The chain uses TRBV7-9 and TRBJ2-2; 9 bases agree with TRBD1. The CDR3 is 14 amino acids. Germline CDR1 reads SEHNR; CDR2 reads FQNEAQ (reference sequence). V lost 5 bases, J lost 5 bases, and 3 bases stayed unmatched. The CDR3 DNA is TGTGCCAGCAGCGAACAGGGGGCAACCGGGGAGCTGTTTTTT. Protein sequence: CASSEQGATGELFF.

The chain uses TRBV5-1 and TRBJ1-1; TRBD1 aligns across 7 bases. J was trimmed by 7 bases and V by 5 bases; bases with no gene match: 11. Germline V gives CDR1 SGHRS, CDR2 YFSETQ. The CDR3 totals 14 residues. CDR3 protein: CASSKGQIEFEAFF. The CDR3 DNA is TGCGCCAGCAGTAAGGGACAGATTGAGTTTGAAGCTTTCTTT.

This chain links TRBV21-1 with TRBJ1-1. TRBV21-1 represents a pseudogene. CDR3 size: 14 residues. The CDR3 coding sequence is TGTGCCAGCAGCAAAGCAGCGCTGAACACTGAAGCTTTCTTT. Translation: CASSKAALNTEAFF.

The rearrangement links TRBV5-1 to TRBJ2-2; D possibly corresponds to TRBD1 (5 bases). Per germline, CDR1 SGHRS and CDR2 YFSETQ. Between the trimmed V and J ends, which lost 4 bases and 4 bases, there was a span of 17 bases. The CDR3 consists of 16 residues. The CDR3 nucleotides are TGCGCCAGCAGCCGGGCCCAAGGCAGGGTCACCGGGGAGCTGTTTTTT. This sequence encodes CASSRAQGRVTGELFF.

The chain uses TRBV18 and TRBJ2-2, with TRBD1 matching 8 bases. CDR3 size: 15 residues. Trimming cost V 2 bases and J 7 bases; bases outside gene matches: 6. Germline V gene sequence: CDR1 KGHSH, CDR2 LQKENI. This CDR3 reads CASSPVSGGHGELFF. The CDR3 DNA sequence: TGTGCCAGCTCACCAGTATCAGGGGGCCACGGGGAGCTGTTTTTT.

The rearrangement joins TRBV2 to TRBJ1-3; 9 bases match TRBD1. Germline V gives CDR1 SNHLY, CDR2 FYNNEI. The CDR3 runs to 15 residues. V lost 4 bases, J lost 0 bases, and 1 base stayed unmatched. The CDR3, as DNA: TGTGCCAGCAGTGCGGGACAGGGCTCTGGAAACACCATATATTTT. This sequence encodes CASSAGQGSGNTIYF.

J is TRBJ1-1 and V is TRBV9; a weak D match, TRBD1 (5 bases). CDR1 and CDR2 from the germline V gene are SGDLS and YYNGEE. The CDR3 is 15 amino acids. V lost 4 bases and J lost 0, with 13 bases in between. The CDR3 DNA sequence: TGTGCCAGCAGCCCCCGGGACTCTTTGAACACTGAAGCTTTCTTT. Translating gives CASSPRDSLNTEAFF. Variable domain in full (rest from reference TRBV9 and TRBJ1-1): DSGVTQTPKHLITATGQRVTLRCSPRSGDLSVYWYQQSLDQGLQFLIQYYNGEERAKGNILERFSAQQFPDLHSELNLSSLELGDSALYFCASSPRDSLNTEAFFGQGTRLTVV.

The chain couples TRBV4-1 to TRBJ1-4; D is unresolved. CDR1 is MGHRA, CDR2 YSYEKL, per germline. The V end lost 1 base, the J end lost 8 bases, and 8 bases lay between the germline ends. This CDR3 has 13 residues. For the CDR3, the DNA is TGCGCCAGCAGCCAAGTTCTATGGGAAAAACTGTTTTTT. Protein product: CASSQVLWEKLFF.

This chain's CDR3 is CAWSVRGRVGSPLHF. As DNA, the CDR3 is TGTGCCTGGAGTGTAAGGGGCAGGGTGGGCTCACCCCTCCACTTT. The genes are TRBV30 and TRBJ1-6; maybe TRBD1 (5 bases). The ends were cut back, 0 bases at V and 10 bases at J, with 16 bases in the middle. Looked up from germline, CDR1 is GTSNPN and CDR2 is SVGIG (reference sequence). This CDR3 contains 15 residues. Full variable domain (remainder filled in from reference TRBV30 and TRBJ1-6): SQTIHQWPATLVQPVGSPLSLECTVEGTSNPNLYWYRQAAGRGLQLLFYSVGIGQISSEVPQNLSASRPQDRQFILSSKKLLLSDSGFYLCAWSVRGRVGSPLHFGNGTRLTVT.

This clone occurred a few times. J is TRBJ1-5 and V is TRBV30; 8 bases are a match to TRBD1. V lost 4 bases and J lost 3; bases outside the gene matches: 5. CDR1 is GTSNPN, CDR2 SVGIG, per germline (reference sequence). The CDR3 is 14 amino acids. Here the CDR3 DNA reads TGTGCCTGGACCGGGACAGGCGCCAATCAGCCCCAGCATTTT. The encoded protein is CAWTGTGANQPQHF.

J is TRBJ1-4 and V is TRBV12-5; D might be TRBD1 (5 bases). V dropped 4 bases and J dropped 0 bases, with 12 bases sitting between them. The CDR3 runs to 16 residues. Germline values: CDR1 LGHNT, CDR2 FRNRAP. In DNA form, the CDR3 reads TGTGCTAGTGGTTCGGGGACTGCCCCAACTAATGAAAAACTGTTTTTT. Translation gives CASGSGTAPTNEKLFF.

The chain couples TRBV30 to TRBJ1-6; D might be TRBD1 (5 bases). Per germline, CDR1 GTSNPN and CDR2 SVGIG (reference sequence). V shed 3 bases and J shed 10 bases, with 7 bases lying between them. The CDR3 totals 11 residues. CDR3 region: CAWRRGSPLHF. In DNA form, the CDR3 reads TGTGCCTGGAGAAGGGGATCACCCCTCCACTTT.

This chain joins TRBV13 and TRBJ2-7; 9 positions agree with TRBD2. This CDR3 comprises 15 residues. Germline V gives CDR1 PRHDT, CDR2 FYEKMQ (reference sequence). Trimming cost V 5 bases and J 5 bases; bases outside gene matches: 10. The CDR3, as DNA: TGTGCCAGCAGCCCCGCCGGGAAGCGGGGGGACGAGCAGTACTTC. Protein: CASSPAGKRGDEQYF.

The genes are TRBV6-5 and TRBJ2-7, with a tentative D call TRBD1 (6 bases). V was cut by 6 bases and J by 6 bases, with 12 bases left in between. The CDR3 is made up of 12 amino acids. Germline V lookup: CDR1 MNHEY, CDR2 SVGAGI. The CDR3 sequence is CASSSSRGEQYF. The CDR3 nucleotides are TGTGCCAGCAGCTCCAGCAGGGGCGAGCAGTACTTC.

This rearrangement joins TRBV20-1 to TRBJ2-1, with D possibly matching TRBD2 (5 bases). This CDR3 is 11 amino acids long. Trimming stripped 2 bases from V and 11 bases from J, with 10 bases between. CDR1 DFQATT and CDR2 SNEGSKA come from the germline V gene (reference sequence). The DNA for the CDR3 is TGCAGTGCTAGAAGGGCTAGCCAGCAGTTCTTC. It encodes CSARRASQQFF.

A remark on this clone: This CDR3 is also generated by other DNA sequences in the sample. J is TRBJ2-7 and V is TRBV5-6, with 9 nucleotides matching TRBD1. This CDR3 contains 14 residues. Losses at the gene ends were 4 bases for V and 4 bases for J; bases not matched to a gene: 6. Germline V lookup: CDR1 SGHDT, CDR2 YYEEEE. CDR3 in amino acids: CASSPGQGAYEQYF. CDR3 nucleotide sequence: TGTGCCAGCAGCCCGGGACAGGGTGCATACGAGCAGTACTTC.

V gene TRBV11-2 combines with J gene TRBJ1-1, with 7 positions matching TRBD1. The CDR3 has 17 residues. Germline CDR1 is SGHAT and CDR2 is FQNNGV. The V and J ends lost 2 bases and 7 bases, in that order; junction bases with no gene match: 16. This CDR3 reads CASSLIRQGQRKFEAFF. CDR3 sequence (DNA): TGTGCCAGCAGCTTAATCAGGCAGGGACAGCGAAAATTTGAAGCTTTCTTT.

This clone was seen a handful of times. The gene calls are TRBV5-1 and TRBJ1-1; 11 nucleotides match TRBD1. The V gene's germline CDR1 is SGHRS and CDR2 YFSETQ. The CDR3 consists of 15 residues. V lost 3 bases, J lost 1 base, and 2 bases stayed unmatched. CDR3 amino acids: CASSSDRGRNTEAFF. DNA for the CDR3: TGCGCCAGCAGCTCGGACAGGGGGCGGAACACTGAAGCTTTCTTT.

The V and J genes are TRBV6-6 and TRBJ2-7; TRBD2 might be the D (6 bases). There are 12 residues in the CDR3. Trimming removed 7 bases at V and 4 bases at J, with 11 bases between. From germline, CDR1 is MNHNY and CDR2 SVGAGI (reference sequence). DNA for the CDR3: TGTGCCAGCACTACGAGCGGGTACGAGCAGTACTTC. It encodes CASTTSGYEQYF.